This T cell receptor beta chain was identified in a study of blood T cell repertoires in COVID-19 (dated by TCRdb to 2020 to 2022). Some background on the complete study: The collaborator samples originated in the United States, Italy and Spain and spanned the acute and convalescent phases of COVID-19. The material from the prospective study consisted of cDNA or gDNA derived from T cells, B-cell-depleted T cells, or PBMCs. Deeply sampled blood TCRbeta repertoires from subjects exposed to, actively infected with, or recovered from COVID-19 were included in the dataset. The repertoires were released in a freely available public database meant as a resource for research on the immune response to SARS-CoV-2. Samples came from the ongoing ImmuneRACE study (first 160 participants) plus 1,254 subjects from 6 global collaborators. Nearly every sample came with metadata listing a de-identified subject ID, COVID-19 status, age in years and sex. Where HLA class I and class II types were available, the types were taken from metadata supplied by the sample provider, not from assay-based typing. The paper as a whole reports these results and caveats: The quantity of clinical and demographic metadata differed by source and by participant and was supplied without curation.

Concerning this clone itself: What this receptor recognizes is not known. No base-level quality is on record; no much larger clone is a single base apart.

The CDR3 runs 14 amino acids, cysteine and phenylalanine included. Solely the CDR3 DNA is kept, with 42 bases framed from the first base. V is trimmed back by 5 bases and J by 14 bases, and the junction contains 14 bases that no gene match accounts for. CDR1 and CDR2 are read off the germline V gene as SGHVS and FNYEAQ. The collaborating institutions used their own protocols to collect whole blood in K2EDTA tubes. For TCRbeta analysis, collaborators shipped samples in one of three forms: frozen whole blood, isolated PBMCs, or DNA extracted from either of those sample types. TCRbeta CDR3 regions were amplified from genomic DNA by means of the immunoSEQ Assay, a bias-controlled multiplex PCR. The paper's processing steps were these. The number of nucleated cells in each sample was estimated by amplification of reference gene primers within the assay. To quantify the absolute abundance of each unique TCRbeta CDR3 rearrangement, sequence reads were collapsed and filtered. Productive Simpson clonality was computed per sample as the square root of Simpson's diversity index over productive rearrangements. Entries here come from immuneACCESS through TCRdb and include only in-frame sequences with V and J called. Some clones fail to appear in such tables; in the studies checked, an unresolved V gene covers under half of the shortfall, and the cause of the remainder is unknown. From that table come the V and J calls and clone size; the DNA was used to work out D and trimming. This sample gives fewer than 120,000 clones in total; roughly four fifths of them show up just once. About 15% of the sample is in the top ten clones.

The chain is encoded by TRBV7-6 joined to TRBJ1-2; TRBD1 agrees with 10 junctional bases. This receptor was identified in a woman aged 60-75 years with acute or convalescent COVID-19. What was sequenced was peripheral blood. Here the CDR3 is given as CASSPRARQGAITF. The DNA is TGTGCCAGCAGCCCTCGGGCGAGACAGGGGGCCATTACCTTC.